These T cell receptor beta chains were read from a single sample in a study of T cell responses to AZD1222 COVID-19 vaccine. The repertoire was sequenced with immunoSEQ multiplex PCR; TCRdb's copy has only in-frame clones and lacks some. The table shows some 150,000 clones, with 85% to 90% occurring only once. The sample consisted of peripheral blood, taken 28 days after the second AZD1222 dose. These receptors all stem from an adult who received the AZD1222 COVID-19 vaccine. Both conserved end residues are part of each CDR3. The order of the fields is CDR3 protein, V gene.

CDR3 protein: CASSPQGGPTDTQYF
V gene: TRBV28

CDR3 protein: CASSTGGRNQPQHF
V gene: TRBV28

CDR3 protein: CASSQETGANYGYTF
V gene: TRBV4-3

CDR3 protein: CATSTSTGRTEAFF
V gene: TRBV15

CDR3 protein: CASMGIRNEQFF
V gene: TRBV5-1

CDR3 protein: CASSATSGRYEQYF
V gene: TRBV6-2/TRBV6-3

CDR3 protein: CASSGPGQGAWDEQFF
V gene: TRBV9

CDR3 protein: CASSLGYGFYEQYF
V gene: TRBV7-9

CDR3 protein: CASSVDSGRTEAFF
V gene: TRBV9

CDR3 protein: CASRVGRNTEAFF
V gene: TRBV6-5

CDR3 protein: CASRENLAKNIQYF
V gene: TRBV5-1

CDR3 protein: CASVGLVDLNEQFF
V gene: TRBV5-1

CDR3 protein: CASSYDFGGRNEQYF
V gene: TRBV5-1

CDR3 protein: CASRDTGELFF
V gene: TRBV12-3/TRBV12-4

CDR3 protein: CASSLYGTGDYEQYF
V gene: TRBV7-9

CDR3 protein: CASTTPTGARDTQYF
V gene: TRBV19

CDR3 protein: CASGGQGGGYTF
V gene: TRBV4-3

CDR3 protein: CASSPRQGSYEQYF
V gene: TRBV28

CDR3 protein: CASSPQQGANEQFF
V gene: TRBV4-1

CDR3 protein: CASSYPQVNTEAFF
V gene: TRBV6-2/TRBV6-3

CDR3 protein: CASSKPRQVSNYGYTF
V gene: TRBV6-4

CDR3 protein: CASSREGIDTQYF
V gene: TRBV11-1

CDR3 protein: CASSLSQGAANTEAFF
V gene: TRBV19

CDR3 protein: CAWSRGYEQYF
V gene: TRBV30

CDR3 protein: CATQARGRAQETQYF
V gene: TRBV2

CDR3 protein: CASSIVGLAVSSYEQYF
V gene: TRBV19

CDR3 protein: CASKGQGTEAFF
V gene: TRBV19

CDR3 protein: CAWSSGRANYEQYF
V gene: TRBV30

CDR3 protein: CASSVATGYNEKLFF
V gene: TRBV9

CDR3 protein: CASSSGQQKGNAKEAFF
V gene: TRBV28

CDR3 protein: CASSPLGGGGYNEQFF
V gene: TRBV7-3

CDR3 protein: CASRPPGGAYEKLFF
V gene: TRBV28

CDR3 protein: CASSSKREGGETQYF
V gene: TRBV5-1

CDR3 protein: CASSLGLGETQYF
V gene: TRBV7-7

CDR3 protein: CASSLVGYTEAFF
V gene: TRBV28

CDR3 protein: CASSVGVGGYTF
V gene: TRBV6-2/TRBV6-3

CDR3 protein: CASSPDRVGNSPLHF
V gene: TRBV5-4